The following is a TCR beta chain sequence with its context. Its antigen is not identified. This sample was taken from a study of shared clonotypes between healthy human individuals. Broader study findings: Sampling was confined to blood; repertoires within tissues likely differ. With few donors, the genetic and exposure-history diversity represented was limited.

Repertoires were generated with immunoSEQ multiplex PCR, while TCRdb's copy carries only in-frame clones and drops some. The profile shows some 1,100,000 clones, 70% to 80% of them singletons. The CDR3 runs to 15 residues. Looked up from germline, CDR1 is SGHTA and CDR2 is FQGTGA. With 5 bases clipped from V and 5 bases from J, the junction kept 7 bases outside the gene matches. The donor cohort consisted entirely of Caucasian adults residing in Nashville, Tennessee. CD4+ cells underwent separation, giving CD45RA+ naive and CD45RA-negative memory subsets. This clonotype was obtained from a man aged 18-30 years in good health. Some clones in this sample may be carry-over from other donors' samples. The sample was memory CD4+ T cells from PBMCs. Subset meaning: CD45RA-negative fraction. The chain links TRBV7-3 to TRBJ2-5; 11 bases match TRBD1. CDR3 DNA sequence: TGTGCCAGCAGCCGAACCGGACAGGGGGCTGAGACCCAGTACTTC. Its protein is CASSRTGQGAETQYF.